These 14 T cell receptor beta chains came from one sample sequenced in a study of T cells in Graves' hyperthyroidism and ophthalmopathy. Researchers took RNA transcripts and amplified the TCR beta CDR3 regions from them. The HTBI primer set was used in a first-round RT-PCR of the TCR CDR3. TCRdb recomputed calls from the multiplex PCR reads with MiXCR, one row per CDR3 protein. The sample lists around 420,000 distinct CDR3 sequences, around 14% occurring once. The sequencing sample was made of blood. These TCRs come from a woman younger than 35 with Graves' hyperthyroidism.

This clonotype has a count of ten or more. V and J are TRBV6-2 or TRBV6-3 and TRBJ1-2; D ambiguous. The germline gives CDR1 MNHEY, CDR2 SVGEGT. This CDR3 contains 12 residues. The germline V and J ends were trimmed by 6 bases and 1 base, with 6 bases remaining between them. The CDR3: CASRDLNYGYTF. CDR3 nucleotide sequence: TGTGCCAGCAGGGACCTTAACTATGGCTACACCTTC.

This clonotype has at least ten counts. J is TRBJ2-7 and V is TRBV2, with 13 bases matching TRBD2. The CDR3 length is 14 residues. CDR1 SNHLY and CDR2 FYNNEI come from the germline V gene. V lost 5 bases to trimming and J lost 6 bases; unmatched junction nucleotides: 4. CDR3 coding DNA: TGTGCCAGCAGTCCAAGGACTAGCGGGGGCGAGCAGTACTTC. Translation gives CASSPRTSGGEQYF.

This clonotype has a handful of counts. The chain joins TRBV6-5 to TRBJ1-1; TRBD1 matches 7 bases. The CDR3 runs to 17 residues. V trimming: 2 bases; J trimming: 0 bases; junction bases outside the gene matches: 9. Germline V lookup: CDR1 MNHEY, CDR2 SVGAGI. The CDR3 bases are TGTGCCAGCAGTTACGACAGGGCTTATACGCTGAACACTGAAGCTTTCTTT. Translation: CASSYDRAYTLNTEAFF.

The gene calls are TRBV19 and TRBJ1-1, with D unclear. CDR3 length: 14 amino acids. Germline lookup yields CDR1 LNHDA and CDR2 SQIVND (reference sequence). Trimming shortened V by 0 bases and J by 5 bases, and 10 bases separated the two germline ends. CDR3 sequence: CASSIDRAGTEAFF. The CDR3 nucleotides are TGTGCCAGTAGTATAGACCGGGCGGGAACTGAAGCTTTCTTT. Looking up the rest from reference TRBV19 and TRBJ1-1 gives the full variable domain: DGGITQSPKYLFRKEGQNVTLSCEQNLNHDAMYWYRQDPGQGLRLIYYSQIVNDFQKGDIAEGYSVSREKKESFPLTVTSAQKNPTAFYLCASSIDRAGTEAFFGQGTRLTVV.

This clonotype has a handful of counts. The chain combines TRBV28 with TRBJ2-2; 9 bases align to TRBD1. V was pared by 4 bases and J by 9 bases, with 15 bases of the junction left unmatched. Germline CDR1 is MDHEN and CDR2 is SYDVKM. The CDR3 is 17 residues long. The CDR3 reads CASSYPGQGSWFRELFF. CDR3 nucleotides: TGTGCCAGCAGTTACCCGGGACAGGGTTCTTGGTTCCGGGAGCTGTTTTTT.

The chain has TRBV6-5 and TRBJ1-2; 7 bases match TRBD1. Germline V gene data show CDR1 as MNHEY and CDR2 as SVGAGI. This CDR3 has 15 amino acids. V lost 4 bases to trimming and J lost 4 bases; unmatched junction nucleotides: 9. CDR3 nucleotides: TGTGCCAGCAGTTTAGACAGGGCGGCTTTCTATGGCTACACCTTC. As protein: CASSLDRAAFYGYTF.

In its sample, this clonotype was seen a few times. The V gene is TRBV7-9, the J gene TRBJ2-5, with D perhaps matching TRBD1 (6 bases). Germline loops: CDR1 SEHNR, CDR2 FQNEAQ (reference sequence). Trimming pared 1 base from V and 2 bases from J, leaving 11 bases between. The CDR3 runs 15 residues. CDR3 region: CASSLDRTAQETQYF. The CDR3 nucleotides read TGTGCCAGCAGCTTAGATAGGACAGCGCAAGAGACCCAGTACTTC.

This clonotype showed up many times. The genes are TRBV3-1 and TRBJ1-2; D not certain. This CDR3 comprises 14 residues. Trimming removed 4 bases from V and 0 bases from J, with 9 bases in between. CDR1 is LGHDT and CDR2 is YNNKEL in the germline V gene (reference sequence). DNA for the CDR3: TGTGCCAGCAGCCTTGGAAATTCTAACTATGGCTACACCTTC. Encoded protein: CASSLGNSNYGYTF. The entire variable domain, with the rest obtained from reference TRBV3-1 and TRBJ1-2, is as follows: DTAVSQTPKYLVTQMGNDKSIKCEQNLGHDTMYWYKQDSKKFLKIMFSYNNKELIINETVPNRFSPKSPDKAHLNLHINSLELGDSAVYFCASSLGNSNYGYTFGSGTRLTVV.

There are many counts of this clonotype. The chain links TRBV11-2 to TRBJ2-2; TRBD1 matches 9 bases. The ends lost 3 bases at V and 5 bases at J; junction bases unmatched: 13. The CDR3 has 18 amino acids. Germline V gene sequence: CDR1 SGHAT, CDR2 FQNNGV. Here the CDR3 reads CASSFYRGREGNTGELFF. The CDR3 DNA reads TGTGCCAGCAGCTTTTACAGGGGGCGTGAGGGAAATACCGGGGAGCTGTTTTTT. The complete variable domain, with remaining parts taken from reference TRBV11-2 and TRBJ2-2, reads EAGVAQSPRYKIIEKRQSVAFWCNPISGHATLYWYQQILGQGPKLLIQFQNNGVVDDSQLPKDRFSAERLKGVDSTLKIQPAKLEDSAVYLCASSFYRGREGNTGELFFGEGSRLTVL.

The chain recombines TRBV19 with TRBJ1-6; 8 bases align to TRBD1. The length of the CDR3 is 15 residues. Germline-derived CDR1 and CDR2 are LNHDA and SQIVND (reference sequence). J gave up 7 bases and V 6 bases, and 8 bases lay outside the gene matches. Here the CDR3 DNA reads TGTGCCAGTAGGCCCGGACAGGGAGGCAATTCACCCCTCCACTTT. Amino acids: CASRPGQGGNSPLHF. Looking up the rest from reference TRBV19 and TRBJ1-6 gives the full variable domain: DGGITQSPKYLFRKEGQNVTLSCEQNLNHDAMYWYRQDPGQGLRLIYYSQIVNDFQKGDIAEGYSVSREKKESFPLTVTSAQKNPTAFYLCASRPGQGGNSPLHFGNGTRLTVT.

This clonotype turned up a few times. V is TRBV6-1 and J is TRBJ1-1, with D perhaps matching TRBD1 (5 bases). Germline V lookup: CDR1 MNHNS, CDR2 SASEGT. Trimming took 2 bases from V and 0 from J, leaving 13 bases between them. This CDR3 comprises 16 residues. The CDR3 DNA sequence: TGTGCCAGCAGTGAATTGTTGGGGGTGGTGAACACTGAAGCTTTCTTT. Translation: CASSELLGVVNTEAFF.

J is TRBJ2-1 and V is TRBV9, with 12 bases fitting TRBD2. The V gene's germline CDR1 is SGDLS and CDR2 YYNGEE. The CDR3 has 16 amino acids. V lost 4 bases, J lost 6 bases, and 8 bases stayed unmatched. CDR3 DNA: TGTGCCAGCAGCCCTCCTAGCGGGGGGGCCGCCAATGAGCAGTTCTTC. It codes for CASSPPSGGAANEQFF.

The chain employs TRBV10-3 and TRBJ1-1, with 10 bases aligning to TRBD1. With V trimmed by 10 bases and J by 5 bases, 16 bases remained unmatched. There are 16 residues in the CDR3. The germline V gene has CDR1 ENHRY and CDR2 SYGVKD. DNA of the CDR3: TGTGCCAGCAGCTTATACGGCCCGGGACAGGGGACTGAAGCTTTCTTT. Its translation: CASSLYGPGQGTEAFF.

This clonotype was seen repeatedly, ten times or more. The genes are TRBV6-5 and TRBJ1-6, with a tentative D call TRBD1 (5 bases). The CDR3 covers 19 residues. Trimming took 0 bases from V and 0 from J, leaving 15 bases between them. Germline lookup yields CDR1 MNHEY and CDR2 SVGAGI. CDR3 in DNA: TGTGCCAGCAGTTACTCTGTTTCGGGGCTGAGCTCCTATAATTCACCCCTCCACTTT. This sequence encodes CASSYSVSGLSSYNSPLHF.